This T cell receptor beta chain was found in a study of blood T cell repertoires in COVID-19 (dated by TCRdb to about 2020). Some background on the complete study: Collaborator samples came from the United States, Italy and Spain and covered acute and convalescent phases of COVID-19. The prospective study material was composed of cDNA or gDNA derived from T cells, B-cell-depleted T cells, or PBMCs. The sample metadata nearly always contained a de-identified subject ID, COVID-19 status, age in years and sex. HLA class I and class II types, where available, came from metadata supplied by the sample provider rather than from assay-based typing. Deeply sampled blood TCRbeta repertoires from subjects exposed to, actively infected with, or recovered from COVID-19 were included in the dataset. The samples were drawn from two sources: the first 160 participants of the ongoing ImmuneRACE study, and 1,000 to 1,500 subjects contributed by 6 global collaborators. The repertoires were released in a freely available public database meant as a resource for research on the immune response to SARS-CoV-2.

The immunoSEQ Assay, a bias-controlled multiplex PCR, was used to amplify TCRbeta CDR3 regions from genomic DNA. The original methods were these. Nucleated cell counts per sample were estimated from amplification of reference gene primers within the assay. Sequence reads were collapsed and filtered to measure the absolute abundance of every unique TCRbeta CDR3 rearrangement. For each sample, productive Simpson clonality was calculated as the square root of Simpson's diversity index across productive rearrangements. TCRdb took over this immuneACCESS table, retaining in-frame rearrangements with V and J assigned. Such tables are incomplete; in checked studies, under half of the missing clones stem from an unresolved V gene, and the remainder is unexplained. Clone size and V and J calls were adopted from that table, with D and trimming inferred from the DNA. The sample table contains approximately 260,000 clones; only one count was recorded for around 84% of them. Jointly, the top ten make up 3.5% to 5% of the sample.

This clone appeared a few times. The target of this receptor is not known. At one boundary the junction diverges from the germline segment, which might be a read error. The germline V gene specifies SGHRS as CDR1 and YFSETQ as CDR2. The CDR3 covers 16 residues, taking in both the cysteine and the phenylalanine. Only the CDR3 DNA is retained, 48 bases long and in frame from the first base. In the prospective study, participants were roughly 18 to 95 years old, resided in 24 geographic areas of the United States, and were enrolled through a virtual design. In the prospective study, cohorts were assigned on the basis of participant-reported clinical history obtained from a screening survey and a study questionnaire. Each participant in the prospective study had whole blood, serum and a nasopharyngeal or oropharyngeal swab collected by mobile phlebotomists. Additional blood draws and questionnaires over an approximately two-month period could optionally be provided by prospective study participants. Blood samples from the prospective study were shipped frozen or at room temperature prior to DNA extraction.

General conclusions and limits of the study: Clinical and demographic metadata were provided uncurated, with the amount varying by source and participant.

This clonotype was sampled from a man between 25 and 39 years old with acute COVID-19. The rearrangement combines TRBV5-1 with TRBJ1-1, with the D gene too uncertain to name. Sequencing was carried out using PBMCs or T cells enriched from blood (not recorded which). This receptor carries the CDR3 CASRYGSYKPNTEAFF. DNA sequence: TGTGCCAGCAGATATGGGAGTTACAAACCGAACACTGAAGCTTTCTTT.